These T cell receptor beta chains were read from a single sample in a study of blood T cell repertoires in COVID-19. Data came from immunoSEQ multiplex PCR; TCRdb stores just in-frame clones and leaves some out. The sample holds around 180,000 clones, around 90% seen once. The sample comprised peripheral blood. The source of these receptors is a human donor in a cohort sampled during active COVID-19. CDR3s include the opening cysteine and the closing phenylalanine or tryptophan. A D gene is named only where the DNA matches it firmly. Size is omitted from some rows. Given values are once, few, many or a class for expanded clones.

V	size	D	J	CDR3	DNA
TRBV15	.	.	TRBJ1-4	CATSRAPGTATNEKLFF	TGTGCCACCAGCAGAGCCCCAGGAACTGCAACTAATGAAAAACTGTTTTTT
TRBV5-1	.	TRBD1	TRBJ2-2	CASSFLTGGTGELFF	TGCGCCAGCAGCTTTTTGACAGGGGGCACCGGGGAGCTGTTTTTT
TRBV3-1/TRBV3-2	.	.	TRBJ1-2	CASSQERGGYTF	TGTGCCAGCAGCCAAGAGCGAGGCGGCTACACCTTC
TRBV7-9	many	.	TRBJ2-7	CASSSSYYEQYF	TGTGCCAGCAGCTCCTCTTACTACGAGCAGTACTTC
TRBV6-1	.	.	TRBJ1-6	CASSASAGLSSYNSPLHF	TGTGCCAGCAGTGCCTCGGCAGGGTTAAGCTCCTATAATTCACCCCTCCACTTT
TRBV27	.	.	TRBJ1-6	CASSFTWVEDSPLHF	TGTGCCAGCAGTTTTACCTGGGTTGAGGATTCACCCCTCCACTTT
TRBV5-4	.	TRBD1	TRBJ2-3	CASSLATGDADTQYF	TGTGCCAGCAGCTTGGCAACAGGGGACGCAGATACGCAGTATTTT
TRBV2	once	TRBD1	TRBJ1-2	CASSEAGQGGSYGYTF	TGTGCCAGCAGTGAAGCGGGACAGGGGGGGAGCTATGGCTACACCTTC
TRBV9	.	.	TRBJ2-3	CASSVAGHTQYF	TGTGCCAGCAGCGTAGCAGGTCATACGCAGTATTTT
TRBV6-2/TRBV6-3	.	TRBD1	TRBJ2-4	CASSYQPGQGDFGIQYF	TGTGCCAGCAGTTACCAACCGGGACAGGGGGACTTCGGCATTCAGTACTTC
TRBV5-8	.	.	TRBJ2-1	CASSPRLVYNEQFF	TGTGCCAGCAGCCCTCGACTAGTTTACAATGAGCAGTTCTTC
TRBV9	.	TRBD1	TRBJ2-7	CASSLRDSGKGYEQYF	TGTGCCAGCAGCTTACGGGACAGCGGAAAGGGTTACGAGCAGTACTTC
TRBV28	.	TRBD2	TRBJ2-7	CASSDSGSLREQYF	TGTGCCAGCAGTGATAGCGGGAGCCTTCGCGAGCAGTACTTC
TRBV5-1	.	TRBD2	TRBJ2-5	CASSYGLAGVEGETQYF	TGCGCCAGCAGCTATGGACTAGCGGGAGTAGAAGGGGAGACCCAGTACTTC
TRBV6-2/TRBV6-3	.	TRBD1	TRBJ1-5	CASSRDRVSNQPQHF	TGTGCCAGCAGTCGTGACAGGGTATCAAATCAGCCCCAGCATTTT
TRBV4-3	.	.	TRBJ1-1	CASSQVWGVGTEAFF	TGCGCCAGCAGCCAAGTCTGGGGCGTGGGGACTGAAGCTTTCTTT
TRBV28	.	TRBD2	TRBJ2-1	CASRLAGLVKDEQFF	TGTGCCAGCAGGCTAGCGGGCTTGGTTAAGGATGAGCAGTTCTTC
TRBV5-6	few	.	TRBJ2-3	CASSFVSGSTDTQYF	TGTGCCAGCAGCTTTGTGAGCGGGAGCACAGATACGCAGTATTTT
TRBV7-2	few	TRBD1	TRBJ1-6	CASSPLGGGNSPLHF	TGTGCCAGCAGCCCTCTAGGGGGCGGGAATTCACCCCTCCACTTT
TRBV28	.	.	TRBJ2-7	CASSLVSGYEQYF	TGTGCCAGCAGTTTGGTATCCGGTTACGAGCAGTACTTC
TRBV5-1	.	TRBD1	TRBJ1-1	CASSGPGQERTEAFF	TGCGCCAGCAGCGGACCGGGACAGGAGCGTACTGAAGCTTTCTTT
TRBV15	.	.	TRBJ2-5	CATSREYNDRQETQYF	TGTGCCACCAGCAGAGAATATAACGACAGACAAGAGACCCAGTACTTC
TRBV5-1	.	.	TRBJ1-4	CASSLTGGPGEKLFF	TGCGCCAGCAGCTTGACCGGGGGTCCGGGCGAAAAACTGTTTTTT
TRBV28	.	.	TRBJ2-7	CAIRAHQTYEQYF	TGTGCCATTAGAGCCCACCAAACCTACGAGCAGTACTTC
TRBV9	.	.	TRBJ2-5	CASSVGAGVGGTQYF	TGTGCCAGCAGCGTAGGGGCTGGAGTTGGAGGGACCCAGTACTTC
TRBV18	.	.	TRBJ1-5	CASSQGQTNQPQHF	TGTGCCAGCTCACAAGGACAGACGAATCAGCCCCAGCATTTT
TRBV27	.	TRBD1	TRBJ2-2	CASSPLQGMELFF	TGTGCCAGCAGTCCCTTACAGGGGATGGAGCTGTTTTTT
TRBV4-3	.	.	TRBJ1-4	CASSQGANNRLLFF	TGCGCCAGCAGCCAAGGCGCGAATAACAGATTACTGTTTTTT
TRBV6-1	once	.	TRBJ2-5	CASSEIQGMEETQYF	TGTGCCAGCAGTGAAATACAGGGTATGGAGGAGACCCAGTACTTC
TRBV24-1	.	TRBD1	TRBJ1-2	CATSDLTGGYGYTF	TGTGCCACCAGTGACCTGACAGGGGGCTATGGCTACACCTTC
TRBV6-5	.	TRBD1	TRBJ1-4	CASSPGQSRKLFF	TGTGCCAGCAGTCCGGGACAGTCGAGAAAACTGTTTTTT
TRBV7-2	.	TRBD1	TRBJ2-7	CASSGTGGISYEQYF	TGTGCCAGCAGCGGAACAGGGGGCATTTCCTACGAGCAGTACTTC
TRBV5-1	few	TRBD2	TRBJ2-1	CASSLASSGFNEQFF	TGCGCCAGCAGCTTGGCATCTAGCGGCTTCAATGAGCAGTTCTTC
TRBV14	.	TRBD2	TRBJ2-7	CASRDSSGPSYEQYF	TGTGCCAGCAGAGACTCTAGCGGCCCCTCCTACGAGCAGTACTTC
TRBV11-2	.	TRBD2	TRBJ2-1	CASSPTSGGFSEQFF	TGTGCCAGCAGCCCCACTAGCGGGGGGTTCTCTGAGCAGTTCTTC
TRBV20-1	.	.	TRBJ1-5	CSASPLRLQGHQPQHF	TGCAGTGCTAGTCCCTTGAGGTTACAGGGTCATCAGCCCCAGCATTTT
TRBV7-6	.	.	TRBJ2-7	CASSLRQGSWEQYF	TGTGCCAGCAGCTTACGGCAGGGGAGTTGGGAGCAGTACTTC
TRBV3-1/TRBV3-2	.	.	TRBJ2-5	CASTEDSMETQYF	TGTGCCAGCACCGAGGACAGTATGGAGACCCAGTACTTC
TRBV11-2	.	.	TRBJ2-7	CASSLAENTFSYEQYF	TGTGCCAGCAGCTTAGCGGAGAACACTTTCTCCTACGAGCAGTACTTC
TRBV19	.	.	TRBJ1-5	CASSIALYQPQHF	TGTGCCAGTAGTATAGCGTTATATCAGCCCCAGCATTTT
TRBV7-2	.	TRBD2	TRBJ2-3	CASSLGREGDTQYF	TGTGCCAGCAGCTTGGGGCGGGAGGGAGATACGCAGTATTTT
TRBV25-1	.	TRBD1	TRBJ2-5	CASSAAGGRGTQYF	TGTGCCAGCAGTGCTGCAGGGGGCAGGGGGACCCAGTACTTC
TRBV15	.	.	TRBJ2-6	CATSRDSPGANVLTF	TGTGCCACCAGCAGGGACAGCCCTGGGGCCAACGTCCTGACTTTC
TRBV15	once	TRBD1	TRBJ2-1	CATSSLGAGGYNEQFF	TGTGCCACCAGCAGCCTGGGGGCAGGGGGCTACAATGAGCAGTTCTTC
TRBV5-1	.	TRBD2	TRBJ2-1	CASSLAGDFYNEQFF	TGCGCCAGCAGCCTAGCGGGAGACTTCTACAATGAGCAGTTCTTC
TRBV7-9	.	.	TRBJ1-4	CASSKTVQRVTNEKLFF	TGTGCCAGCAGCAAGACAGTCCAACGGGTGACTAATGAAAAACTGTTTTTT
TRBV19	.	.	TRBJ2-7	CAKFGSEQYF	TGTGCGAAATTCGGGTCCGAGCAGTACTTC
TRBV12-3/TRBV12-4	.	.	TRBJ1-2	CASSIRGYGGYTF	TGTGCCAGCAGTATCCGGGGGTATGGTGGCTACACCTTC
TRBV30	.	TRBD1	TRBJ2-2	CAWKQGKNTGELFF	TGTGCCTGGAAACAGGGGAAAAACACCGGGGAGCTGTTTTTT
TRBV5-6	.	TRBD1	TRBJ1-2	CASSRDRVYGYTF	TGTGCCAGCAGCCGGGACAGGGTCTATGGCTACACCTTC
TRBV5-1	.	TRBD1	TRBJ2-2	CASSSRTGLTGELFF	TGCGCCAGCAGCTCCCGGACAGGACTCACCGGGGAGCTGTTTTTT
TRBV30	once	TRBD1	TRBJ1-3	CAWSVRDRGISGNTIYF	TGTGCCTGGAGTGTTCGGGACAGGGGGATCTCTGGAAACACCATATATTTT
TRBV2	.	.	TRBJ2-1	CATVGGGSHNEQFF	TGTGCCACCGTTGGGGGGGGCAGTCACAATGAGCAGTTCTTC
TRBV5-1	once	.	TRBJ2-1	CASSFGAQGTEQFF	TGCGCCAGCAGCTTTGGGGCACAGGGTACTGAGCAGTTCTTC
TRBV3-1/TRBV3-2	few	TRBD2	TRBJ2-1	CASSPGGGVEQFF	TGTGCCAGCAGCCCCGGCGGGGGGGTTGAGCAGTTCTTC
TRBV28	.	.	TRBJ2-7	CASSPQDRIGEQYF	TGTGCCAGCAGTCCCCAAGACAGGATTGGCGAGCAGTACTTC
TRBV28	few	.	TRBJ2-3	CASSLTFVSTDTQYF	TGTGCCAGCAGCCTAACGTTTGTAAGCACAGATACGCAGTATTTT
TRBV7-2	.	.	TRBJ2-7	CASSLEGHLSYEQYF	TGTGCCAGCAGCTTAGAGGGGCATCTTTCCTACGAGCAGTACTTC
TRBV28	.	TRBD2	TRBJ2-7	CASSSVAGGPSYEQYF	TGTGCCAGCAGTTCTGTAGCGGGAGGGCCATCCTACGAGCAGTACTTC
TRBV11-2	.	.	TRBJ1-1	CASSPKTGAFF	TGTGCCAGCAGCCCCAAGACGGGAGCTTTCTTT